One T cell receptor beta chain is described in this entry. Enrolment of Seattle patients took place during active infection, and they were followed longitudinally. Per the authors' pipeline: Reference gene primers were amplified, and this amplification served to estimate nucleated cell counts. TCRdb's copy holds only in-frame clones and misses some; the assay was immunoSEQ multiplex PCR. V and J calls and clone size are copied from that table; D and trimming were computed from the DNA. The data hold about 410,000 clones, with roughly 90% observed a single time. The sample comes from a study of blood T cell repertoires in COVID-19. Whole-study context: Sources were T cells, B-cell-depleted T cells, or PBMCs; the material itself was cDNA or gDNA.

The origin of this receptor is a middle-aged woman with COVID-19, enrolled during active disease. The sequenced sample was peripheral blood.

CDR3 in amino acids: CASSQDGGRDEKLFF. The CDR3 coding sequence is TGCGCCAGCAGCCAAGATGGGGGCAGGGATGAAAAACTGTTTTTT. The chain combines TRBV4-3 with TRBJ1-4; a weak D match, TRBD1 (6 bases). The CDR3 contains 15 residues. In germline, CDR1 is LGHNA, CDR2 YSLEER. The germline V and J ends were trimmed by 0 bases and 6 bases, with 11 bases remaining between them.